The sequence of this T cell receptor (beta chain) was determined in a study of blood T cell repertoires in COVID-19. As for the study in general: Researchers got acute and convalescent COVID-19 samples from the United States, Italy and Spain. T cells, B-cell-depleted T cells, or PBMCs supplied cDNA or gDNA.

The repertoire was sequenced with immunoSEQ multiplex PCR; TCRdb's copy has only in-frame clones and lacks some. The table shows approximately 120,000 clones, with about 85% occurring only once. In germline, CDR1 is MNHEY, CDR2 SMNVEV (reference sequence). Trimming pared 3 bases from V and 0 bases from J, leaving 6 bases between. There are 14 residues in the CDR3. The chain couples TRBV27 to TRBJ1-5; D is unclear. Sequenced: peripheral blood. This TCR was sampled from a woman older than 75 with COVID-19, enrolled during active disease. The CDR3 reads CASSFPGSNQPQHF. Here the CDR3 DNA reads TGTGCCAGCAGTTTTCCAGGTAGCAATCAGCCCCAGCATTTT.